This T cell receptor (beta chain) came from a study of T cell responses to AZD1222 COVID-19 vaccine (dated by TCRdb to about 2021). As for the study more broadly: TCR sequencing was performed for approximately 240 trial participants, of whom about 210 were given two doses of AZD1222 and approximately 25 were given two doses of MenACWY control vaccine. Trial participants were enrolled by age into subgroups of 18-55, 56-69 and 70-plus years, and roughly 160, 29 and 62 TCR-sequenced participants, respectively, were included in these subgroups.

A remark on this clone: Its antigen remains unidentified. Base qualities are missing; no much larger clone stands one base away.

Findings and caveats that apply to the study as a whole: The 56-69-year group was small, and its depth increase did not reach significance, likely because of low power. No day 14 peak-response samples were available, so repertoires were characterized only after the peak T cell response. CD4 TCRs associated with the vaccine covered the entire spike protein, and the dominant responses were in regions 160-218 and 743-854. Epitopes outside the regions mutated in the B.1.351 and B.1.1.7 variants were reportedly recognized by nearly half of the unique spike-specific TCRs. After two AZD1222 doses, both the breadth and the depth of spike-specific TCRs were significantly higher than at day 0 and than in MenACWY recipients. Most participants were white British and females outnumbered males, and the authors suggested that clonal diversity may have been underestimated. Only a handful of AZD1222 recipients were SARS-CoV-2 seropositive at baseline, limiting conclusions about previously exposed vaccinees.

The CDR3 regions of human TCRbeta chains were analyzed by immunosequencing. On the study's bioinformatics: Repertoire TCRs were matched against a reference library of SARS-CoV-2-specific TCRs generated with the MIRA antigen-specificity platform. Breadth was defined as the fraction of unique TCRs that were SARS-CoV-2-associated, and depth was defined as the fraction of total T cells that were SARS-CoV-2-associated. Each spike-specific TCR was assigned to its reactive spike region and to a CD4 or CD8 class using the MIRA data. Log10-transformed breadth and depth values were compared by one-way ANOVA with Sidak's multiple comparisons tests. The immuneACCESS repertoire file appears here via TCRdb, limited to in-frame rearrangements. These files lack a portion of the clones; in checked studies, under half of the deficit traces to unresolved V genes, and the cause of the others is not known. V, J and clone size reflect that table, while D and trimming were determined from the DNA. The sample contains approximately 50,000 clones, 75% to 90% of them found a single time. About 20% of the sample rests with the top ten.

The time point label here, explained by the study, means: baseline before first vaccination. The label giving this sample's treatment or condition can be read as: meningococcal conjugate vaccine given as trial control. Vaccinee samples came from UK trials COV001 and COV002, including a single-blind randomized controlled phase 2/3 trial of AZD1222 (ChAdOx1 nCoV-19) in healthy adults. For TCRbeta chain sequencing, PBMC samples from trial participants were taken at day 0 and at day 28 after the second dose. Sequences were derived from peripheral blood, sampled on day 0 of MenACWY control vaccination. The sequence was collected from an adult in good health.

The base sequence is TGTGCCAGCAGTTATCGGATTCCGGGACAGGGCTTGGGTGAGCAGTACTTC. Its translation reads: CASSYRIPGQGLGEQYF. Rearrangement joined TRBV27 to TRBJ2-7; 9 of the junction bases match TRBD1. According to the germline V gene (reference sequence), CDR1 reads MNHEY and CDR2 reads SMNVEV. V trim: 4 bases; J trim: 7 bases; unmatched bases: 17. The CDR3 has 17 amino acids, counting the end cysteine and phenylalanine. The sequence is cut down to CDR3 DNA, 51 bases in frame from base 1.